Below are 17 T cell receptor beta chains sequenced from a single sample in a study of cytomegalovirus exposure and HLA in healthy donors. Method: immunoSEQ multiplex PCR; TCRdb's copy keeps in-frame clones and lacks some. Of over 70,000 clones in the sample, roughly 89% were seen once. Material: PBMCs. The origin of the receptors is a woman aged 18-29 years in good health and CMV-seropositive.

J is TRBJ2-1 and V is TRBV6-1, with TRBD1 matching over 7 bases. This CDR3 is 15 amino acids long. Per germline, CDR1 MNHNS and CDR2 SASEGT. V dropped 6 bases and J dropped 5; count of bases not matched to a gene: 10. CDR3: CASSETGKADNEQFF. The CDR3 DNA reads TGTGCCAGCAGCGAGACAGGGAAGGCGGACAATGAGCAGTTCTTC.

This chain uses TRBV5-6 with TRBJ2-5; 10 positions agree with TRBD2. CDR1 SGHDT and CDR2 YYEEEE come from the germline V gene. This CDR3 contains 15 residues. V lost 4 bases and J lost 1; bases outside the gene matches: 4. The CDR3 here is CASSKRGGPQETQYF. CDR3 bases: TGTGCCAGCAGCAAGCGGGGGGGCCCCCAAGAGACCCAGTACTTC.

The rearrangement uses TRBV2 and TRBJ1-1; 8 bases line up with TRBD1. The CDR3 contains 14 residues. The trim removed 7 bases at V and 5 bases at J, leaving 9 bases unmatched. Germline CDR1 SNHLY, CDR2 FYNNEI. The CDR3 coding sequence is TGTGCCAGCAACTTAGACAGGGGAGGAACTGAAGCTTTCTTT. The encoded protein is CASNLDRGGTEAFF.

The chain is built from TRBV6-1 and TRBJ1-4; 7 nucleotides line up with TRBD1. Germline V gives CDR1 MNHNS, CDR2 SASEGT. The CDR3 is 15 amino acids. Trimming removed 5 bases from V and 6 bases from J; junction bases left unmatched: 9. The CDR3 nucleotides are TGTGCCAGCAGTCGGCCGACAGGGCGGGATGAAAAACTGTTTTTT. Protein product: CASSRPTGRDEKLFF.

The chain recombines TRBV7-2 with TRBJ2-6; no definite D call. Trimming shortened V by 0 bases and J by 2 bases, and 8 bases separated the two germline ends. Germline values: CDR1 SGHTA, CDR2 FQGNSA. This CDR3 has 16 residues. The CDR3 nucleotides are TGTGCCAGCAGCTTAGCACCCCCGGCTGGGGCCAACGTCCTGACTTTC. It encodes CASSLAPPAGANVLTF.

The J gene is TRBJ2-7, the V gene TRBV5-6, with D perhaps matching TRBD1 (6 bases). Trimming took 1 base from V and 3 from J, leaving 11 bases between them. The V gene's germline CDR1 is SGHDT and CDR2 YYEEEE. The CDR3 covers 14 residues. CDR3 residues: CASSLYPGVYEQYF. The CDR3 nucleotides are TGTGCCAGCAGCTTGTATCCAGGGGTCTACGAGCAGTACTTC. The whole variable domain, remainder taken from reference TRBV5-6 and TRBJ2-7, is DAGVTQSPTHLIKTRGQQVTLRCSPKSGHDTVSWYQQALGQGPQFIFQYYEEEERQRGNFPDRFSGHQFPNYSSELNVNALLLGDSALYLCASSLYPGVYEQYFGPGTRLTVT.

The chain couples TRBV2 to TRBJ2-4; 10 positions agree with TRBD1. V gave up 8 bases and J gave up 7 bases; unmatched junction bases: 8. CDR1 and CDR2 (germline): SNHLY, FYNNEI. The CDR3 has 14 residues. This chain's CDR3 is CASALPGQGNIQYF. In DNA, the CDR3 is TGTGCCAGCGCGCTTCCGGGACAGGGGAACATTCAGTACTTC.

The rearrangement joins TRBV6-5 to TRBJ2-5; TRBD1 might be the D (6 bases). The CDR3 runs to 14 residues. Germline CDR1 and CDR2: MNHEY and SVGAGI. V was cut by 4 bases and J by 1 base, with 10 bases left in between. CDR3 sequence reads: CASSLTGTQETQYF. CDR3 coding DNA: TGTGCCAGCAGTTTGACAGGAACCCAAGAGACCCAGTACTTC.

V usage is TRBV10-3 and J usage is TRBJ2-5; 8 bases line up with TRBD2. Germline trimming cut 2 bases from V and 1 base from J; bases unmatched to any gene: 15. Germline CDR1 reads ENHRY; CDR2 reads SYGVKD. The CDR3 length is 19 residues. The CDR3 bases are TGTGCCATCAGTGAGATCGCGGGGGGAGCAGGGTCTTCCCAAGAGACCCAGTACTTC. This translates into CAISEIAGGAGSSQETQYF.

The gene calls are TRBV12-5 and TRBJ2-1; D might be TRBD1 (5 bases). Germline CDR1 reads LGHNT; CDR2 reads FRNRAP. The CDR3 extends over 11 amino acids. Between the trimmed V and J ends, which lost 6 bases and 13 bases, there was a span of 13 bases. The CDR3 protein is CASGKDTKQFF. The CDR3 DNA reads TGTGCTAGTGGCAAGGACACTAAACAGTTCTTC.

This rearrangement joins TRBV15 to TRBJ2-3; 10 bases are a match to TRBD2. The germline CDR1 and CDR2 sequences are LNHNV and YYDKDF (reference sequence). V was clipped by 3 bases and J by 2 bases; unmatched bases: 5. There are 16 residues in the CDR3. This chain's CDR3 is CATSRILAGYTDTQYF. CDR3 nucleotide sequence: TGTGCCACCAGCAGGATACTAGCGGGGTACACAGATACGCAGTATTTT.

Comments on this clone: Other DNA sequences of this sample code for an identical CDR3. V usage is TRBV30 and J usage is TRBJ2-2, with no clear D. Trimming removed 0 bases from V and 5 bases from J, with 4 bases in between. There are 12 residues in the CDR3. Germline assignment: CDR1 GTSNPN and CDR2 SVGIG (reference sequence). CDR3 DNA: TGTGCCTGGAGTGTACTAACCGGGGAGCTGTTTTTT. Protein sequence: CAWSVLTGELFF.

The CDR3 here is CASSSGHFSYNEQFF. The CDR3 nucleotides read TGTGCCAGCAGTTCGGGACACTTCTCCTACAATGAGCAGTTCTTC. This rearrangement joins TRBV27 to TRBJ2-1, with TRBD1 as a possible D gene (6 bases). Trimming cost V 4 bases and J 0 bases, with 10 bases left between them. Per germline, CDR1 MNHEY and CDR2 SMNVEV (reference sequence). The CDR3 length is 15 residues.

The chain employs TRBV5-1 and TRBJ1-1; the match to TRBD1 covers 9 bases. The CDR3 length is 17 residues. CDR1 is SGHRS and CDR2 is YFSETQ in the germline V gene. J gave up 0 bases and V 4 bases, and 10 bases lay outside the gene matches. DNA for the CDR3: TGCGCCAGCAGCCACTCCGGGACAGGGTTCGTGAACACTGAAGCTTTCTTT. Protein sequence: CASSHSGTGFVNTEAFF.

The CDR3 here is CASSLSLPWDRGYEKLFF. For the CDR3, the DNA is TGTGCCAGCAGCTTAAGTCTTCCTTGGGACAGGGGTTACGAAAAACTGTTTTTT. The chain employs TRBV11-2 and TRBJ1-4; 10 positions agree with TRBD1. Germline CDR1 reads SGHAT; CDR2 reads FQNNGV. The junction had 14 bases not matched to a gene; V was cut back by 2 bases and J by 8 bases. The CDR3 covers 18 residues.

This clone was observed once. CDR3 sequence reads: CASSPSGKRTDTQYF. DNA of the CDR3: TGTGCCAGCAGTCCTAGCGGGAAGCGCACAGATACGCAGTATTTT. The chain employs TRBV28 and TRBJ2-3; TRBD2 aligns across 9 bases. The length of the CDR3 is 15 residues. V was clipped by 5 bases and J by 1 base; unmatched bases: 4. Germline V gene sequence: CDR1 MDHEN, CDR2 SYDVKM.

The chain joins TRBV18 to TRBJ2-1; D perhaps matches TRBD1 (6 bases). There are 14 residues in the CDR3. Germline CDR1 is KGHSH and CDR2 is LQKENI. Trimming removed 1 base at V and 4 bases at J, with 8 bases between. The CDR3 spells CASSPLQGYNEQFF. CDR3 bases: TGTGCCAGCTCACCACTACAGGGATACAATGAGCAGTTCTTC.